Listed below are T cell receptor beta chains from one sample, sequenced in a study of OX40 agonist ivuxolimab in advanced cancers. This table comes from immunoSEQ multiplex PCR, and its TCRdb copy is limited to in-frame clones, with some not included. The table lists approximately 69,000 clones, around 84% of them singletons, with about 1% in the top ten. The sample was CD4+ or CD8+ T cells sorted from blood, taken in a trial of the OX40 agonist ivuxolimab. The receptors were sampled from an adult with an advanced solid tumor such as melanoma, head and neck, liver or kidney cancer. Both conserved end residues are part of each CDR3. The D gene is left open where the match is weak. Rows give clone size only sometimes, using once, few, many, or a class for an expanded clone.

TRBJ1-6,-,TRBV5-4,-,CASSFGRDFNSPLHF,TGTGCCAGCAGCTTCGGCAGGGATTTTAATTCACCCCTCCACTTT
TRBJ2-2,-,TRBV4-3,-,CASSQDPGGGRAGELFF,TGCGCCAGCAGCCAAGATCCTGGGGGAGGAAGGGCCGGGGAGCTGTTTTTT
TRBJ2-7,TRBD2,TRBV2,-,CASSEVGGSSYEQYF,TGTGCCAGCAGTGAGGTGGGGGGGAGCTCCTACGAGCAGTACTTC
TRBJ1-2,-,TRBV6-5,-,CAISEAGSYGYTF,TGTGCCATCAGTGAGGCAGGGTCCTATGGCTACACCTTC
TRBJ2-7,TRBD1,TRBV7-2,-,CASSYNRGRSSGQYF,TGTGCCAGCAGTTACAACAGGGGGCGGTCTTCGGGACAGTACTTC
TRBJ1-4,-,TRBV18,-,CASSPWQLIADEKLFF,TGTGCCAGCTCACCCTGGCAGCTAATAGCAGATGAAAAACTGTTTTTT
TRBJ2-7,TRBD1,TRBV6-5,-,CASSYQPGQDTYEQYF,TGTGCCAGCAGTTACCAACCGGGACAGGACACCTACGAGCAGTACTTC
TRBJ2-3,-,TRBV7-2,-,CASSLVVDTQYF,TGTGCCAGCAGCTTAGTTGTGGATACGCAGTATTTT
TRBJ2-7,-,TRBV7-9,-,CASSSQGWEQYF,TGTGCCAGCAGCTCCCAGGGGTGGGAGCAGTACTTC
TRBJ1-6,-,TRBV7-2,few,CASSLERSNSPLHF,TGTGCCAGCAGCTTAGAACGGAGTAATTCACCCCTCCACTTT
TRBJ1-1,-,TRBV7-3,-,CASSLSRENTEAFF,TGTGCCAGCAGCTTAAGTAGGGAGAACACTGAAGCTTTCTTT
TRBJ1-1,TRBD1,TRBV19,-,CASSRGQGKTEAFF,TGTGCCAGTAGTCGGGGACAGGGGAAAACTGAAGCTTTCTTT
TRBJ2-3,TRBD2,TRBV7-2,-,CASSLLGTTHTDTQYF,TGTGCCAGCAGCCTCCTTGGGACTACCCACACAGATACGCAGTATTTT